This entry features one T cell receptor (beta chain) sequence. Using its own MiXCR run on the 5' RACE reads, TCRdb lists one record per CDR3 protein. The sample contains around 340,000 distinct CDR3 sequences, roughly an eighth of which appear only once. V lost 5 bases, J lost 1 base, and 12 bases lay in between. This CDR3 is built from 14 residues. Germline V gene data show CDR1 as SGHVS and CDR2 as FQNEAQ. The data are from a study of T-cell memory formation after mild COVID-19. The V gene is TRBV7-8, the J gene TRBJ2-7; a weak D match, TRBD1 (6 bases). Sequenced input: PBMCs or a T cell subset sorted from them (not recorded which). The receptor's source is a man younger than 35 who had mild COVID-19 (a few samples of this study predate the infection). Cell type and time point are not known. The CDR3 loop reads CASSPYRVSYEQYV. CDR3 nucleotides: TGTGCCAGCAGCCCTTACAGGGTGTCCTACGAGCAGTACGTC.